What follows are 19 T cell receptor beta chains derived from one specimen sequenced in a study of blood T cell repertoires in COVID-19. Produced via immunoSEQ multiplex PCR; TCRdb's table is partial and in-frame only. The table lists some 150,000 clones, around 83% of them singletons. The sequenced sample was peripheral blood. These receptors came from a human donor in a cohort sampled during active COVID-19.

The genes are TRBV6-6 and TRBJ2-1; 11 bases line up with TRBD2. This CDR3 is built from 16 residues. Germline V gives CDR1 MNHNY, CDR2 SVGAGI (reference sequence). With 2 bases clipped from V and 1 base from J, the junction kept 1 base outside the gene matches. CDR3 protein: CASSYLAGGSYNEQFF. CDR3 DNA: TGTGCCAGCAGTTACCTAGCGGGAGGTTCCTACAATGAGCAGTTCTTC.

The chain carries TRBV24-1 and TRBJ1-6, with TRBD1 matching over 9 bases. This CDR3 region has 16 residues. Germline V gene data show CDR1 as KGHDR and CDR2 as SFDVKD. Trimming cost V 2 bases and J 10 bases; bases outside gene matches: 8. The CDR3 spells CATSDSRTGASSPLHF. CDR3 nucleotide sequence: TGTGCCACCAGTGATTCCCGGACAGGGGCGAGCTCACCCCTCCACTTT.

The count of this clone is one. J is TRBJ1-2 and V is TRBV7-2; TRBD1 aligns across 10 bases. The CDR3 has 14 residues. Trimming removed 1 base from V and 7 bases from J; junction bases left unmatched: 3. Germline V gene data show CDR1 as SGHTA and CDR2 as FQGNSA. CDR3 bases: TGTGCCAGCAGCTTAGGACAGGGGGCGCTTGGCTACACCTTC. Protein product: CASSLGQGALGYTF.

The gene calls are TRBV3-1 (or the pseudogene TRBV3-2) and TRBJ2-3, with TRBD2 matching over 13 bases. The V and J ends lost 3 bases and 5 bases, in that order; junction bases with no gene match: 5. Germline V CDR1 and CDR2: LGHDT, YNNKEL (reference sequence). The CDR3 runs 16 residues. In DNA, the CDR3 is TGTGCCAGCAGCCACCGACTAGCGGGAGGAAGAGATACGCAGTATTTT. This encodes CASSHRLAGGRDTQYF.

V gene TRBV12-2 combines with J gene TRBJ1-4; TRBD1, the table's D call, was not compared with the DNA. TRBV12-2 is shown as a pseudogene. The CDR3 covers 15 residues. This chain's CDR3 is CASRSDRGRDEKLFF. CDR3 bases: TGTGCAAGTCGCTCCGACAGGGGGAGGGATGAAAAACTGTTTTTT.

This clone was observed once. The gene calls are TRBV6-1 and TRBJ2-5, with TRBD1 identical over 8 bases. The CDR3 spans 16 residues. Germline loops: CDR1 MNHNS, CDR2 SASEGT. J lost 5 bases, V lost 4 bases, and 12 bases had no gene match. CDR3 amino acids: CASSVTKLTGGETQYF. DNA for the CDR3: TGTGCCAGCAGTGTCACCAAGCTTACAGGGGGGGAGACCCAGTACTTC.

V usage is TRBV2 and J usage is TRBJ1-1; a weak D match, TRBD1 (6 bases). Trimming took off 5 bases at V and 5 bases at J, with 18 bases between the two ends. This CDR3 comprises 15 residues. The germline CDR1 and CDR2 sequences are SNHLY and FYNNEI. This CDR3 is CASSISSRQATEAFF. CDR3 bases: TGTGCCAGCAGTATTTCTTCCCGACAGGCTACTGAAGCTTTCTTT. The variable domain in full, completed from reference TRBV2 and TRBJ1-1, reads EPEVTQTPSHQVTQMGQEVILRCVPISNHLYFYWYRQILGQKVEFLVSFYNNEISEKSEIFDDQFSVERPDGSNFTLKIRSTKLEDSAMYFCASSISSRQATEAFFGQGTRLTVV.

This clone has more than one count but fewer than ten. This rearrangement joins TRBV5-1 to TRBJ2-1; 9 nucleotides line up with TRBD2. Germline V gene lookup returns CDR1 SGHRS and CDR2 YFSETQ. The CDR3 has 16 amino acids. J gave up 6 bases and V 0 bases, and 7 bases lay outside the gene matches. CDR3 residues: CASSLAPTSGINEQFF. As DNA, the CDR3 is TGCGCCAGCAGCTTGGCCCCGACTAGCGGAATCAATGAGCAGTTCTTC.

This clone was seen just once. The V gene is TRBV27, the J gene TRBJ1-3, with TRBD1 identical over 7 bases. The CDR3 totals 15 residues. Germline V lookup: CDR1 MNHEY, CDR2 SMNVEV (reference sequence). The trim removed 7 bases at V and 2 bases at J, leaving 8 bases unmatched. The CDR3 DNA reads TGTGCCAGCACATCATGGGACAGCCCTGGAAACACCATATATTTT. Protein: CASTSWDSPGNTIYF.

This clone was seen a few times. The chain couples TRBV7-9 to TRBJ2-3; D unclear. Trimming removed 1 base from V and 3 bases from J, with 8 bases in between. The CDR3 is 14 residues long. The V gene's germline CDR1 is SEHNR and CDR2 FQNEAQ (reference sequence). The CDR3 coding sequence is TGTGCCAGCAGCTTAGGCAGGCGAACAGATACGCAGTATTTT. As protein: CASSLGRRTDTQYF.

This clone has just a few counts. Other DNA sequences in this specimen translate into the identical CDR3. The chain uses TRBV18 and TRBJ2-5; D uncertain. The CDR3 is made up of 13 amino acids. Trimming removed 4 bases at V and 2 bases at J, with 8 bases between. Germline CDR1 is KGHSH and CDR2 is LQKENI. As DNA, the CDR3 is TGTGCCAGCTCACGGGCAGTGCAAGAGACCCAGTACTTC. It yields the protein CASSRAVQETQYF.

The genes are TRBV6-5 and TRBJ1-2; unclear D gene. The CDR3 covers 13 residues. The V and J ends lost 2 bases and 8 bases respectively, with 12 bases between them. Germline CDR1 and CDR2: MNHEY and SVGAGI. CDR3 coding DNA: TGTGCCAGCAGTTACAGGCAGGTCTCCGGCTACACCTTC. It yields the protein CASSYRQVSGYTF.

The rearrangement links TRBV6-4 to TRBJ2-1, with 12 nucleotides matching TRBD2. Germline CDR1 reads MRHNA; CDR2 reads SNTAGT. This CDR3 has 19 residues. Unmatched junction bases numbered 12, after V lost 4 bases and J lost 2 bases. The CDR3 DNA sequence: TGTGCCAGCAGTGCACTAGCGGGAGGCCGAACTGGTCCCTACAATGAGCAGTTCTTC. Encoded protein: CASSALAGGRTGPYNEQFF.

The chain links TRBV15 to TRBJ2-7; D may be TRBD2 (5 bases). Germline-derived CDR1 and CDR2 are LNHNV and YYDKDF (reference sequence). Trimming pared 6 bases from V and 4 bases from J, leaving 16 bases between. This CDR3 comprises 14 residues. The CDR3 sequence is CATSREGVGYEQYF. The CDR3 DNA is TGTGCCACCAGTCGAGAGGGAGTAGGATACGAGCAGTACTTC.

The chain links TRBV7-2 to TRBJ1-5, with 7 bases that match TRBD1. The CDR3 contains 17 residues. Trimming removed 5 bases from V and 0 bases from J; junction bases left unmatched: 10. CDR1 and CDR2 (germline): SGHTA, FQGNSA. CDR3 residues: CASSPPGTEYSNQPQHF. CDR3 DNA: TGTGCCAGCAGCCCCCCCGGGACAGAATATAGCAATCAGCCCCAGCATTTT.

The gene calls are TRBV3-1 (or the pseudogene TRBV3-2) and TRBJ1-2; unclear D gene. From germline, CDR1 is LGHDT and CDR2 YNNKEL (reference sequence). The CDR3 is 14 amino acids. The V end lost 4 bases, the J end lost 8 bases, and 17 bases lay between the germline ends. The CDR3 here is CASSPEVWGGGYTF. CDR3 DNA sequence: TGTGCCAGCAGCCCTGAAGTCTGGGGAGGGGGCTACACCTTC.

This chain uses TRBV6-5 with TRBJ2-5, with 8 nucleotides matching TRBD1. With V trimmed by 7 bases and J by 4 bases, 8 bases remained unmatched. The CDR3 extends over 14 amino acids. The germline gives CDR1 MNHEY, CDR2 SVGAGI. Here the CDR3 reads CASNLHGQGETQYF. For the CDR3, the DNA is TGTGCCAGCAACCTCCATGGACAGGGAGAGACCCAGTACTTC.

The J gene is TRBJ1-6, the V gene TRBV6-5, with 8 bases aligning to TRBD1. Germline V gene data show CDR1 as MNHEY and CDR2 as SVGAGI. This CDR3 spans 14 amino acids. V dropped 8 bases and J dropped 9; count of bases not matched to a gene: 9. The CDR3: CASGDRPLTSPLHF. CDR3 DNA: TGTGCCAGCGGGGACAGGCCTCTTACTTCACCCCTCCACTTT.

This clone was seen only a few times. This chain joins TRBV11-2 and TRBJ1-2; D call uncertain. The CDR3 consists of 13 residues. Trimming took 3 bases from V and 4 from J, leaving 9 bases between them. Germline V CDR1 and CDR2: SGHAT, FQNNGV. This CDR3 is CASSLSQSYGYTF. As DNA, the CDR3 is TGTGCCAGCAGCTTGTCACAGAGCTATGGCTACACCTTC.